What follows are 24 T cell receptor beta chains derived from one specimen sequenced in a study of T cells in women clearing cervical HPV infection. Clones were sequenced by immunoSEQ multiplex PCR, and TCRdb holds only the in-frame ones, with some missing. The sample table includes roughly 25,000 clones. Sequenced material: blood buffy coat. Receptors originate from a woman aged 18 to 75 with a cervical HPV16 infection that either progressed to CIN3+ or cleared (not recorded which).

Details on this clone: The CDR3 end falls 3 residues outside the read, so it is completed with the germline J gene. This chain connects TRBV2 to TRBJ2-2, with 7 bases identical to TRBD1. Germline lookup yields CDR1 SNHLY and CDR2 FYNNEI. The CDR3 length is 13 residues. The covered CDR3 bases are TGTGCCAGCACGGGGACAGCTTGGGAAAAG. Protein: CASTGTAWEK. The complete CDR3 protein is CASTGTAWEKLFF.

The CDR3 protein is CASSLSSGSGYEQYF. Incomplete CDR3 DNA: TGTGCCAGCAGCTTATCTAGCGGGAGTGGATACGAG. The chain carries TRBV11-2 and TRBJ2-7, with 10 bases identical to TRBD2. The read halts 3 residues ahead of the CDR3 end, with the missing end drawn from the germline J gene. This CDR3 has 15 amino acids. From germline, CDR1 is SGHAT and CDR2 FQNNGV. V trimming: 2 bases; J trimming: 4 bases; junction bases outside the gene matches: 5. The whole variable domain, remainder taken from reference TRBV11-2 and TRBJ2-7, is EAGVAQSPRYKIIEKRQSVAFWCNPISGHATLYWYQQILGQGPKLLIQFQNNGVVDDSQLPKDRFSAERLKGVDSTLKIQPAKLEDSAVYLCASSLSSGSGYEQYFGPGTRLTVT.

A note on this clone: Coverage ceases 3 residues before the CDR3 finishes, and the germline J gene fills in the end. The chain is built from TRBV7-9 and TRBJ1-1; the D gene is possibly TRBD1 (6 bases). The germline V gene encodes CDR1 SEHNR and CDR2 FQNEAQ (reference sequence). The CDR3 loop spans 13 amino acids. The V end was cut by 4 bases, the J end by 1 base, with 7 bases between. CDR3 DNA (partial): TGTGCCAGCAGCTCGGACAGGAACACTGAA. Encoded protein: CASSSDRNTE. The full CDR3 protein reads CASSSDRNTEAFF.

About this clone: The CDR3 end falls 3 residues outside the read, so it is completed with the germline J gene. The V gene is TRBV18, the J gene TRBJ1-2; D gene uncertain. Trimming removed 5 bases from V and 4 bases from J, with 14 bases in between. This CDR3 is built from 14 residues. Germline CDR1 reads KGHSH; CDR2 reads LQKENI. CDR3 region: CASSRGAQTYGYTF. The sequenced CDR3 bases are TGTGCCAGCTCAAGAGGCGCACAGACCTATGGC.

With regard to this clone: The read terminates 3 residues ahead of where the CDR3 ends, so the germline J gene completes it. The V call is TRBV19, the J call TRBJ1-1; maybe TRBD1 (6 bases). V lost 8 bases and J 0 bases, leaving 13 bases between the germline ends. The germline gives CDR1 LNHDA, CDR2 SQIVND (reference sequence). The CDR3 length is 14 residues. The CDR3 reads CASLTGVMNTEAFF. The CDR3 bases that were read are TGTGCCAGTTTGACAGGTGTTATGAACACTGAA. Filled out from reference TRBV19 and TRBJ1-1, the complete variable domain reads DGGITQSPKYLFRKEGQNVTLSCEQNLNHDAMYWYRQDPGQGLRLIYYSQIVNDFQKGDIAEGYSVSREKKESFPLTVTSAQKNPTAFYLCASLTGVMNTEAFFGQGTRLTVV.

The CDR3 is CASRDRGTNTEAFF. CDR3 DNA (partial): TGTGCCAGCAGGGACAGGGGGACGAACACTGAA. V is TRBV2 and J is TRBJ1-1; 10 bases align to TRBD1. The read ends 3 residues early relative to the CDR3; the germline J gene fills the gap. The CDR3 length is 14 residues. Germline V gene lookup returns CDR1 SNHLY and CDR2 FYNNEI. V lost 6 bases, J lost 1 base, and 2 bases stayed unmatched.

As regards this clone: The read is 3 residues too short to cover the CDR3 end, so that end is filled in from the germline J gene. V gene TRBV20-1 combines with J gene TRBJ2-1; D perhaps matches TRBD2 (6 bases). The CDR3 has 13 amino acids. V shed 6 bases and J shed 3 bases, with 12 bases lying between them. Germline CDR1 DFQATT, CDR2 SNEGSKA (reference sequence). This CDR3 is CSARTTNYNEQFF. The sequenced part of the CDR3 DNA is TGCAGTGCAAGGACTACCAACTACAATGAG.

Note on this clone: The CDR3 extends 3 residues past the end of the read, so its final part is completed from the germline J gene. V usage is TRBV20-1 and J usage is TRBJ2-7; 11 nucleotides match TRBD2. The junction had 9 bases not matched to a gene; V was cut back by 6 bases and J by 2 bases. The length of the CDR3 is 15 residues. Germline lookup yields CDR1 DFQATT and CDR2 SNEGSKA (reference sequence). The CDR3: CSAKKTSGIPYEQYF. The part of the CDR3 DNA that was read is TGCAGTGCAAAAAAGACTAGCGGGATACCCTACGAG.

About this clone: The CDR3 end falls 3 residues outside the read, so it is completed with the germline J gene. The rearrangement joins TRBV3-1 (or the pseudogene TRBV3-2) to TRBJ2-7, with 15 positions matching TRBD2. The germline V gene has CDR1 LGHDT and CDR2 YNNKEL (reference sequence). CDR3 length: 18 residues. With 0 bases clipped from V and 6 bases from J, the junction kept 9 bases outside the gene matches. The sequenced CDR3 bases are TGTGCCAGCAGCCAAGATCAGGGACTAGCGGGAGGATCGCTCGAG. Translated, it gives CASSQDQGLAGGSLE. The CDR3 in full is CASSQDQGLAGGSLEQYF.

This clone registers medium-sized by frequency. The read falls 3 residues short of the CDR3 end, and the missing part is taken from the germline J gene. V and J are TRBV5-1 and TRBJ2-2; TRBD2 matches 7 bases. The CDR3 runs to 15 residues. Germline assignment: CDR1 SGHRS and CDR2 YFSETQ. CDR3 region: CASGLEGNSNEKLFF. The sequenced CDR3 bases are TGCGCCAGCGGACTAGAGGGGAATTCAAATGAAAAG.

With regard to this clone: With the read ending 3 residues before the CDR3 end, the germline J gene is used to fill in that end. V usage is TRBV5-1 and J usage is TRBJ1-6; perhaps TRBD1 as D (6 bases). Trimming took off 4 bases at V and 9 bases at J, with 23 bases between the two ends. The CDR3 contains 17 residues. CDR1 SGHRS and CDR2 YFSETQ come from the germline V gene. The part of the CDR3 DNA that was read is TGCGCCAGCAGCCCGGATGGGGGACAAAATCTCGGTTCACCC. It yields the protein CASSPDGGQNLGSP. The entire CDR3 protein is CASSPDGGQNLGSPLHF.

About this clone: The CDR3 end lies 3 residues beyond the end of the read and is filled in from the germline J gene. The genes are TRBV2 and TRBJ1-2; possibly TRBD1 for D (6 bases). Germline lookup yields CDR1 SNHLY and CDR2 FYNNEI. Trimming took off 5 bases at V and 4 bases at J, with 17 bases between the two ends. The CDR3 has 15 residues. This CDR3 is CASSFGTRGGYGYTF. The CDR3 DNA, read in part, is TGTGCCAGCAGTTTTGGGACGAGGGGGGGCTATGGC.

As regards this clone: The read halts 3 residues ahead of the CDR3 end, with the missing end drawn from the germline J gene. This rearrangement joins TRBV29-1 to TRBJ1-1, with unresolved D. The V gene lost 4 bases and the J gene lost 0 bases, with 9 bases spanning the gap. The CDR3 extends over 13 amino acids. In germline, CDR1 is SQVTM, CDR2 ANQGSEA. CDR3 protein: CSVVSQLNTEAFF. The DNA read from the CDR3 is TGCAGCGTTGTGTCACAACTGAACACTGAA.

About this clone itself: With the read ending 3 residues before the CDR3 end, the germline J gene is used to fill in that end. The gene calls are TRBV18 and TRBJ2-3, with D tentatively TRBD1 (5 bases). The CDR3 has 15 residues. Germline CDR1 is KGHSH and CDR2 is LQKENI. The CDR3: CASSGQGRGNQPQYF. The DNA read from the CDR3 is TGTGCCAGCTCGGGTCAGGGTAGGGGCAATCAGCCG.

Worth noting for this clone: The read comes to an end 3 residues before the CDR3 does, leaving the germline J gene to fill in the end. The V gene is TRBV20-1, the J gene TRBJ1-2, with a tentative D call TRBD1 (6 bases). V was clipped by 6 bases and J by 7 bases, with 15 bases between them. This CDR3 is built from 12 residues. The germline gives CDR1 DFQATT, CDR2 SNEGSKA (reference sequence). The CDR3 protein is CSALQGDLGYTF. The sequenced CDR3 bases are TGCAGTGCGCTACAGGGAGATCTTGGC.

Points on this clone: The read terminates 3 residues before the CDR3 end, so the remaining end is supplied by the germline J gene. V usage is TRBV10-3 and J usage is TRBJ2-1; tentatively, D is TRBD2 (6 bases). V lost 0 bases and J lost 9, with 12 bases in between. The CDR3 consists of 14 residues. The germline V gene encodes CDR1 ENHRY and CDR2 SYGVKD. CDR3 bases read: TGTGCCATCAGTGAGTCCCCGGGGGTAGGTGAG. It encodes CAISESPGVGE. The CDR3 as a whole reads CAISESPGVGEQFF.

The CDR3 loop is CASLDRHTSNTEAFF. The covered CDR3 bases are TGTGCCAGTCTGGACAGGCATACAAGCAACACTGAA. The genes are TRBV18 and TRBJ1-1; 7 nucleotides line up with TRBD1. The sequence runs out 3 residues before the end of the CDR3; the remainder is reconstructed from the germline J gene. This CDR3 region has 15 residues. V lost 9 bases, J lost 2 bases, and 12 bases stayed unmatched. Germline V gene sequence: CDR1 KGHSH, CDR2 LQKENI.

Details on this clone: The read ends 3 residues early relative to the CDR3; the germline J gene fills the gap. The chain recombines TRBV2 with TRBJ1-2; maybe TRBD1 (5 bases). CDR1 and CDR2 (germline): SNHLY, FYNNEI. Trimming cost V 9 bases and J 0 bases, with 14 bases left between them. CDR3 length: 14 amino acids. The chain's CDR3 is CASRFRGTNYGYTF. Incomplete CDR3 DNA: TGTGCCAGTCGATTTAGGGGTACTAACTATGGC.

The DNA read from the CDR3 is TGTGCCAGCAGTCCACCGGGGGACAGAAATGAG. It codes for CASSPPGDRNE. The CDR3 reads in full as CASSPPGDRNEQFF. V is TRBV28 and J is TRBJ2-1; D perhaps matches TRBD1 (7 bases). The read falls 3 residues short of the CDR3 end, and the missing part is taken from the germline J gene. CDR1 and CDR2 from the germline V gene are MDHEN and SYDVKM. The germline V and J ends were trimmed by 5 bases and 7 bases, with 15 bases remaining between them. The CDR3 totals 14 residues.

For this clone: The read comes to an end 3 residues before the CDR3 does, leaving the germline J gene to fill in the end. The V and J genes are TRBV30 and TRBJ2-3; maybe TRBD1 (5 bases). CDR1 and CDR2 from the germline V gene are GTSNPN and SVGIG (reference sequence). The CDR3 loop spans 13 amino acids. CDR3 sequence: CAWSGKGNQPQYF. Partial CDR3 DNA: TGTGCCTGGAGTGGAAAGGGGAATCAGCCG.

About this clone itself: The read ends 3 residues before the CDR3 terminus; that terminus is restored from the germline J gene. This chain joins TRBV6-1 and TRBJ2-3; the D is unclear. Per germline, CDR1 MNHNS and CDR2 SASEGT. The length of the CDR3 is 13 residues. V was cut by 2 bases and J by 2 bases, with 5 bases left in between. The CDR3 protein is CASSEQNTDTQYF. The sequenced part of the CDR3 DNA is TGTGCCAGCAGTGAACAAAACACAGATACG.

About this clone itself: The sequence runs out 3 residues before the end of the CDR3; the remainder is reconstructed from the germline J gene. This chain links TRBV20-1 with TRBJ2-6, with 7 bases identical to TRBD1. Trimming cost V 5 bases and J 2 bases; bases outside gene matches: 6. The CDR3 consists of 15 residues. Looked up from germline, CDR1 is DFQATT and CDR2 is SNEGSKA (reference sequence). The CDR3 here is CSAGVTGPGANVLTF. The sequenced CDR3 bases are TGCAGTGCTGGGGTGACAGGGCCTGGGGCCAACGTC.

Comment on this clone: The read terminates 3 residues before the CDR3 end, so the remaining end is supplied by the germline J gene. J is TRBJ2-2 and V is TRBV19; no firm D call. This CDR3 spans 13 amino acids. Trimming removed 5 bases at V and 2 bases at J, with 6 bases between. The V gene's germline CDR1 is LNHDA and CDR2 SQIVND (reference sequence). Incomplete CDR3 DNA: TGTGCCAGTAGTGGGCAAAACACCGGGGAG. It translates to CASSGQNTGE. The full-length CDR3 reads as CASSGQNTGELFF.

A remark on this clone: Sequencing ends 3 residues short of the CDR3 end; the germline J gene provides the rest. The chain carries TRBV30 and TRBJ2-7; TRBD1 matches at 7 bases. Looked up from germline, CDR1 is GTSNPN and CDR2 is SVGIG (reference sequence). The CDR3 covers 16 residues. The V segment lost 2 bases and the J segment 0 bases; nucleotides outside the gene matches: 10. CDR3 DNA, as far as it was read: TGTGCCTGGAGTCCACCCGGGACAGCTCTCTCCTACGAG. Protein: CAWSPPGTALSYE. The entire CDR3 protein is CAWSPPGTALSYEQYF.